Listed below are T cell receptor beta chains from one sample, sequenced in a study of blood T cell repertoires in COVID-19. Method: immunoSEQ multiplex PCR; TCRdb's copy keeps in-frame clones and lacks some. This table has around 69,000 clones, 89% appearing once. The material sequenced was peripheral blood. The receptors originated from a woman between 50 and 59 years old with active COVID-19. Both conserved end residues are trimmed from each CDR3. Clone size is stated in some rows and not others, as once, few, many or a class when expanded.

cdr3_aa,v_call,cdr3_length,clone_size,j_call
ASSKTDRATFSTGELF,TRBV21-1,16,NA,TRBJ2-2
ASSFFGSQGGST,TRBV5-4,12,NA,TRBJ1-2
ASSQDGGQNYNSPLH,TRBV4-2,15,NA,TRBJ1-6
ASSYSTGTEQY,TRBV6-2/TRBV6-3,11,NA,TRBJ2-7
AWRRGGKGNTGELF,TRBV30,14,NA,TRBJ2-2
AWSQGAGELF,TRBV30,10,NA,TRBJ2-2
AITTGLSDYEQY,TRBV10-3,12,NA,TRBJ2-7
ASSGQGGTGELF,TRBV5-1,12,NA,TRBJ2-2
ASSSGLPGELF,TRBV7-9,11,NA,TRBJ2-2
ASSQFPGSGYEQY,TRBV3-1/TRBV3-2,13,NA,TRBJ2-7
ASSQGSRVYNEQF,TRBV4-1,13,NA,TRBJ2-1
SVERYEEQF,TRBV29-1,9,NA,TRBJ2-1
AWTQGGTEAF,TRBV30,10,NA,TRBJ1-1
ASSLGGLAGGYQETQY,TRBV7-2,16,NA,TRBJ2-5
ASSQGQGKSSYEQY,TRBV4-1,14,NA,TRBJ2-7
SVERGTSGRYSNTGELF,TRBV29-1,17,NA,TRBJ2-2
ASSGGGVYTQY,TRBV9,11,NA,TRBJ2-3
ASSNRDSNEQF,TRBV19,11,NA,TRBJ2-1
ASSNRGLCTDTQY,TRBV23-1,13,once,TRBJ2-3
ASSFGLGGVLVF,TRBV27,12,NA,TRBJ2-1
AWSGFGGGEQF,TRBV30,11,NA,TRBJ2-1
ATSDLRRVGGSTDTQY,TRBV24-1,16,NA,TRBJ2-3
ASSAGLYNEQF,TRBV19,11,NA,TRBJ2-1
ASSTTSGYNEQF,TRBV5-1,12,NA,TRBJ2-1
ASRLQGNLGEQY,TRBV6-6,12,NA,TRBJ2-7
ASSSRKKLTGGMSAQY,TRBV7-9,16,NA,TRBJ2-5
ASSLDSPVGSEAF,TRBV11-2,13,NA,TRBJ1-1
ASSLAGQPEQY,TRBV5-6,11,NA,TRBJ2-7
ASSFLDGLGQPQH,TRBV6-6,13,NA,TRBJ1-5
ASSVESLNSPLH,TRBV9,12,NA,TRBJ1-6
ASSPLDTTDTQY,TRBV18,12,NA,TRBJ2-3
ASSPDRGRNTEAF,TRBV7-8,13,NA,TRBJ1-1
ARTLANVLT,TRBV2,9,NA,TRBJ2-6
ASSTWTGGAGTEAF,TRBV5-4,14,few,TRBJ1-1
ASSLGSGEETQY,TRBV28,12,NA,TRBJ2-5
AWSALSGGWNQPQH,TRBV30,14,once,TRBJ1-5
ASSLAGGTYEQY,TRBV7-9,12,once,TRBJ2-7
ASSLSDTTYNEQF,TRBV3-1/TRBV3-2,13,once,TRBJ2-1
ASSPTQGAHQPQH,TRBV19,13,NA,TRBJ1-5
ASSLGGTANEKLF,TRBV5-1,13,NA,TRBJ1-4